This T cell receptor (beta chain) is drawn from a study of cytomegalovirus exposure and HLA in healthy donors (dated by TCRdb to about 2017). Context from the whole study: In an earlier analysis of 450 to 750 of the donors, 250 to 300 Gb of sequence data and approximately 100 million unique TCR beta sequences from 180 million or so T cells were reported. To study patterns of TCR occurrence, a later analysis re-analyzed previously published TCR beta repertoires from several hundred donors and added high-resolution HLA genotyping. Of the roughly 390 genotyped donors, 75% to 85% were placed in the genetic ancestry cluster associated with self-reported Caucasian donors. In the later analysis, no new phenotypic data were used to find candidate immune exposures; instead, reliance was placed on TCR beta sequences and their occurrence across donors. Among some 410 genotyped donors of the cohort, an average of around 250,000 unique TCR beta nucleotide sequences was sequenced per donor, of which roughly 17% were non-productive. In addition to the first cohort of 666 subjects, a separate validation cohort of approximately 110 different subjects was used. The T cell repertoires of under 700 subjects were profiled by immunosequencing and related to cytomegalovirus serostatus. Roughly 300 gigabases of sequencing data and tens of millions of unique TCR sequences were included in an early release covering around 600 HLA-typed donors. In a later genetic analysis, genome-wide SNP genotypes for about three fifths of the roughly 670 donors were used, and that subset was treated as a discovery cohort. Donor age, sex, ethnicity and CMV serostatus were compiled together with the repertoire data. To predict cytomegalovirus infection status, the study combined high-throughput TCR immunosequencing, statistical association of individual TCRs with disease status, and machine learning. All discovery cohort repertoires had been generated on a single sequencing platform. An earlier analysis of some 500 of the donors applied high-throughput TCR beta sequencing to assess whether each TCR beta V gene segment acted as functional or pseudogenic. The aim of the study was to test whether cataloging public T cell receptors could identify signatures of past pathogen exposure. Typing coverage varied by locus: about 620-630 donors for A, B, C, DRB1 and DQB1; approximately 500 for DQA1; about 600 for DPA1; fewer than 480 for DPB1. Both class I and class II loci were covered by HLA typing, at four-digit resolution. Four to six DR-DQ haplotypes were handled as single units for association and clustering, since linkage in the cohort was strong. General findings and caveats noted by the study authors: In vitro tests confirmed that a few of the cytomegalovirus-associated TCR beta chains recognize cytomegalovirus antigens. In a later analysis, most CMV-associated TCR beta chains were found to appear HLA-restricted, with HLA associations seemingly driven largely by CMV exposure. A later analysis found that TCR association rates varied across HLA loci, with DRB1 alleles showing the most associated TCRs and HLA-C alleles the fewest. In the study, about 150 TCR beta chains were listed as associated with cytomegalovirus. Some IMGT-functional V segments, including TRBV6-2 and TRBV6-3, could not be distinguished by the 87-base-pair reads and were therefore excluded. According to a later analysis, parvovirus B19, influenza, CMV and Epstein-Barr virus appeared linked to several top co-occurrence clusters. This cohort had only TCR beta chains sequenced, and the lack of alpha or paired-chain data limited which features could be detected. Linkage disequilibrium might explain the correlated functional status among segregating V segments, but an unknown experimental factor could not be ruled out. Because HLA typing was missing for some donors at each locus, association tests included only the typed subset. In a later analysis, around 15,000 TCR beta sequences were associated with specific HLA alleles at a false discovery rate of 0.05. A further reported finding was that TCR beta sequences accurately predicted the HLA-A and HLA-B alleles for most subjects in the first cohort. In a later genetic analysis, a missense DCLRE1C variant was associated with V-gene and J-gene trimming of TCR beta chains, and the association was replicated in an independent cohort. When HLA alleles, especially DR and DQ, strongly co-occurred, TCR associations were difficult to assign to individual alleles. In both the original and validation cohorts, the classifier was reported to diagnose cytomegalovirus status with high specificity and sensitivity. The sequencing pipeline was judged likely to have produced a cluster of highly shared sequence variants as a technical artifact. Some 16 rarely observed V segments, including chromosome 9 orphons, were excluded from the earlier analysis of just under 600 of the donors because counts were too low. Immune exposure information for the cohort was limited to CMV serostatus. In an earlier analysis of approximately 590 of the donors, most TCR beta V segments were observed in productive rearrangements about 87% or about 30% of the time, broadly matching IMGT annotations. Across donors, most TCR sequences were observed very rarely, whereas some public TCRs were present in many individuals. Roughly uniform sequencing depth across donors was assumed in presence/absence analyses, although this assumption may not hold. In a later analysis, HLA-associated TCR beta chains showed more clonal expansion and lower generation probabilities than non-associated chains that were equally common. According to a later genetic analysis, donors in an Asian-associated ancestry cluster had fewer N-insertions in productive TCRs than the approximately 690-donor mean. The authors suggested that the approach could potentially be extended to other disease states and immunological phenotypes.

Library method: the immunoSEQ multiplex PCR assay. A mixture of 60 forward primers for TCR Vbeta segments and 13 reverse primers for TCR Jbeta segments was used in the multiplex PCR. Amplification of the CDR3 region of rearranged TCR beta genes was performed with a multiplex PCR assay on genomic DNA. The amplified TCR beta libraries were sequenced on the Illumina HiSeq System as 87-base-pair reads. Per the source publication's procedure: A later analysis tallied 75 million to 85 million unique TCR beta chains across the 640 or so repertoires, and about 12 million of those chains were shared by two or more donors. A nearest-neighbor algorithm error-corrected the raw reads and collapsed the reads into unique sequences, merging closely related sequences to remove PCR and sequencing errors. V, D and J gene segments were assigned by aligning CDR3 sequences to IMGT reference sequences. Each retained sequence needed at least a six-nucleotide match to both a V gene segment and a J gene segment. A rearrangement was called productive if the CDR3 had no stop codons and remained in frame with V and J, and every other rearrangement was called non-productive. Following IMGT convention, CDR3 was defined as the stretch from the second conserved V-encoded cysteine to the conserved J-encoded phenylalanine. The earlier analysis of 587 of the donors excluded sequences that lacked an unambiguous match to a single V gene segment. In an earlier analysis of approximately 590 of the donors, a V segment was called functional when productive rearrangements were above 56.7%, and segregating when the standard deviation between donors exceeded 5%. A statistical classification framework was built for diagnosing cytomegalovirus status from the catalog of TCR beta chain sequences. A later analysis assigned V and J genes by comparing TCR nucleotide sequences with IMGT/GENE-DB human TR gene sequences. In a later analysis, CDR3 sequences and most-parsimonious VDJ recombination scenarios were assigned using the TCRdist pipeline. A later analysis defined each TCR beta chain by its CDR3 amino acid sequence plus V-gene family, and excluded reads lacking a unique V-gene family. A later analysis removed several hundred highly shared, low-generation-probability nucleotide sequences to deal with suspected cross-contamination and a sequencing artifact. For each public chain, a later analysis derived a clonal expansion index from normalized ranks of inferred template counts within each repertoire. A later analysis computed generation probabilities with a VDJ recombination model fitted to out-of-frame rearrangements, and checked the results against IGoR. In a later analysis, hypergeometric tests were used to score TCR-TCR, TCR-HLA and TCR-CMV co-occurrence, with a repertoire-size bias correction applied to TCR pairs. A later analysis estimated false discovery rates by permuting HLA or CMV assignments 20 times. In a later analysis, co-occurring TCRs were grouped with DBSCAN, and TCRdist sequence similarity was added when clustering was performed within HLA-allele-positive subsets. Repertoires with fewer than 30,000 or more than 120,000 public chains were left out of co-occurrence clustering, as were about five repertoires with anomalous nucleotide sharing. In TCRdb, the immuneACCESS table is reduced to in-frame sequences with V and J assigned. These tables do not hold every clone; where another copy was compared, an unresolved V gene accounts for under half, and the others remain unexplained. Clone size and V and J calls were adopted from that table, with D and trimming inferred from the DNA. This sample holds fewer than 130,000 clones; about 80% were observed only once. More than 2% of the sample goes to the ten largest clones.

Reading the germline V gene gives CDR1 SGHAT and CDR2 FQNNGV. V is reduced by 1 base and J by 4 bases, leaving a spacing of 8 bases between them. The CDR3 numbers 14 residues from cysteine through phenylalanine. CDR3 DNA only is kept here, 42 bases in frame from base 1. The cohort comprised around 690 healthy bone marrow donors. All cohort members were sampled while nominally healthy, although unrecorded immune exposures were likely present. The donor was CMV seropositive and belonged to the group of 250 to 350 seropositive cohort members. A peripheral blood sample was provided by each donor, and peripheral blood mononuclear cells were used for TCR beta sequencing. Genomic DNA extraction from the blood cell samples was performed with the Qiagen DNeasy Blood Extraction Kit. Note on this clone: The antigen this receptor binds is unknown. No clone much larger than this one lies a single base away; base qualities are absent.

Recombination connected TRBV11-2 to TRBJ1-3, with the D gene call left open. The origin of this receptor is a middle-aged man in good health and CMV-seropositive. The source material was PBMCs. The DNA sequence reads TGTGCCAGCAGCTTAGTCGGGAACGGAAACACCATATATTTT. It translates as CASSLVGNGNTIYF. Extended through the reference TRBV11-2 and TRBJ1-3 proteins, this CDR3 yields the full variable domain: EAGVAQSPRYKIIEKRQSVAFWCNPISGHATLYWYQQILGQGPKLLIQFQNNGVVDDSQLPKDRFSAERLKGVDSTLKIQPAKLEDSAVYLCASSLVGNGNTIYFGEGSWLTVV.